This T cell receptor beta chain comes out of a study of monozygotic twins with inflammatory bowel disease. This CDR3 has 15 amino acids. CDR1 is LGHNA, CDR2 YSLEER, per germline. Study results and caveats: Clonotype overlap with others was lower in IBD patients than in healthy twins, a difference that was greatest with disease activity. Patient-to-patient differences in immunosuppressive treatment may have added variability to the repertoires.

A 6-nucleotide sample barcode was carried by the UMIs, which template switching added. TCRdb re-called the 5' RACE reads and shows each CDR3 protein once, DNA omitted. The sample holds some 330,000 distinct CDR3 sequences. Remarks on this clonotype: Its antigen remains unidentified.

This TCR was sampled from a human donor with ulcerative colitis or Crohn's disease, or a healthy co-twin of an affected twin (not recorded which). Sequenced: blood. The chain links TRBV4-3 to TRBJ1-1. The chain's CDR3 is CASSQEVSSNTEAFF.